The 29 T cell receptor beta chains below all came from one sample that was sequenced in a study of T-cell reconstitution after alpha-beta-depleted transplantation in children (dated by TCRdb to between 2015 and 2016). The library was prepared using PCR. TCRdb shows the sequencer as Illumina HiSeq 2500. TCR libraries were prepared with molecular barcoding, using unique molecular identifiers to normalize TCRbeta repertoire quantification. TCRdb passed the public sequencing reads through fastp at Q25 and MiXCR, retaining productive beta sequences. When rows share a CDR3 protein, they turn into one entry using the most common DNA and genes. Within this sample are over 200,000 distinct CDR3 sequences, with about 9.2% of them counted one time only. The ten largest account for less than 8% of the sample. The starting material was PBMCs from the stem cell graft donor, obtained from the stem cell graft. The receptors were gathered from a human donor who donated a stem cell graft to a child with acute lymphoblastic leukemia.

This clonotype was detected many times. This rearrangement joins TRBV11-2 to TRBJ1-1; possible D gene TRBD1, 6 bases. Trimming stripped 4 bases from V and 3 bases from J, with 9 bases between. CDR1 and CDR2 (germline): SGHAT, FQNNGV. The CDR3 totals 13 residues. The CDR3 nucleotides read TGTGCCAGCAGCTCCACAGGGTACACTGAAGCTTTCTTT. Amino acid sequence: CASSSTGYTEAFF.

This clonotype was observed at least ten times. The chain recombines TRBV20-1 with TRBJ1-1; D unresolved. Germline CDR1 reads DFQATT; CDR2 reads SNEGSKA (reference sequence). V was pared by 6 bases and J by 0 bases, with 17 bases between. This CDR3 comprises 15 residues. This CDR3 reads CSARNLLKLNTEAFF. As DNA, the CDR3 is TGCAGTGCCAGAAACCTCCTAAAGTTGAACACTGAAGCTTTCTTT.

The rearrangement uses TRBV12-3 or TRBV12-4 and TRBJ1-1; D not certain. The CDR3 runs 12 residues. V was pared by 6 bases and J by 5 bases, with 10 bases between. The CDR3 loop reads CASSPHGTEAFF. Written as DNA, the CDR3 is TGTGCCAGCAGCCCTCATGGGACTGAAGCTTTCTTT.

This clonotype was detected once. The V gene is TRBV3-1, the J gene TRBJ2-7; no clear D. Germline CDR1 and CDR2: LGHDT and YNNKEL (reference sequence). This CDR3 spans 17 amino acids. Trimming cost V 7 bases and J 2 bases, with 24 bases left between them. The CDR3 is CASIPQSKILTAYEQYF. The CDR3 DNA is TGTGCCAGCATCCCTCAATCTAAAATACTAACTGCCTACGAGCAGTACTTC.

This clonotype was recorded at least ten times. The chain recombines TRBV24-1 with TRBJ2-7; 9 nucleotides agree with TRBD1. The CDR3 is 13 amino acids. Germline assignment: CDR1 KGHDR and CDR2 SFDVKD. V lost 7 bases to trimming and J lost 6 bases; unmatched junction nucleotides: 6. This CDR3 reads CATSKGQGREQYF. Here the CDR3 DNA reads TGTGCCACCAGCAAGGGACAGGGCCGCGAGCAGTACTTC.

This clonotype was counted ten times or more. This chain connects TRBV24-1 to TRBJ2-3; D possibly corresponds to TRBD2 (6 bases). Per germline, CDR1 KGHDR and CDR2 SFDVKD. The CDR3 contains 17 residues. Trimming cost V 3 bases and J 0 bases, with 15 bases left between them. CDR3 nucleotide sequence: TGTGCCACCAGTGATCCCATTCCGGGACTCAGCACAGATACGCAGTATTTT. Residues: CATSDPIPGLSTDTQYF.

This clonotype has at least ten counts. This rearrangement joins TRBV7-8 to TRBJ2-2; no reliable D call. The germline V and J ends were trimmed by 6 bases and 0 bases, with 14 bases remaining between them. The CDR3 extends over 16 amino acids. Germline CDR1 reads SGHVS; CDR2 reads FQNEAQ. The CDR3 protein is CASSPLMSPNTGELFF. The CDR3 bases are TGTGCCAGCAGTCCTCTTATGAGTCCGAACACCGGGGAGCTGTTTTTT.

This clonotype appeared many times. The DNA for the CDR3 is TGTGCCAGCACGGGACCTTTAAAGACCCAGTACTTC. Encoded protein: CASTGPLKTQYF. The chain employs TRBV27 and TRBJ2-5, with D perhaps given as TRBD1 or TRBD2 (5 bases each). V lost 7 bases and J lost 6, with 12 bases in between. The CDR3 runs to 12 residues. The germline V gene has CDR1 MNHEY and CDR2 SMNVEV (reference sequence).

This clonotype was detected ten times or more. The V gene is TRBV15, the J gene TRBJ2-3; 10 bases map to TRBD1. Trimming took 5 bases from V and 1 from J; bases not matched to a gene: 3. This CDR3 is 15 amino acids long. From germline, CDR1 is LNHNV and CDR2 YYDKDF (reference sequence). This CDR3 reads CATSEGQGRTDTQYF. CDR3 DNA sequence: TGTGCCACCAGCGAGGGACAGGGGCGCACAGATACGCAGTATTTT.

The chain uses TRBV20-1 and TRBJ2-3; TRBD2 might be the D (5 bases). The CDR3 covers 18 residues. V dropped 0 bases and J dropped 0 bases, with 19 bases sitting between them. Germline V gene data show CDR1 as DFQATT and CDR2 as SNEGSKA (reference sequence). The CDR3 DNA reads as TGCAGTGCTAGAGATATGAAAGCGGCGGCTAGAAGCACAGATACGCAGTATTTT. This translates into CSARDMKAAARSTDTQYF.

This clonotype was observed a handful of times. The chain recombines TRBV12-3 or TRBV12-4 with TRBJ1-5, with TRBD1 identical over 8 bases. With 5 bases clipped from V and 4 bases from J, the junction kept 7 bases outside the gene matches. This CDR3 spans 15 amino acids. The CDR3 sequence is CASSRQGIGNQPQHF. For the CDR3, the DNA is TGTGCCAGCAGTCGACAGGGGATCGGTAATCAGCCCCAGCATTTT.

This clonotype was counted at least ten times. This chain uses TRBV7-9 with TRBJ1-6; 7 nucleotides match TRBD1. The V segment lost 6 bases and the J segment 6 bases; nucleotides outside the gene matches: 8. This CDR3 has 15 residues. CDR1 SEHNR and CDR2 FQNEAQ come from the germline V gene (reference sequence). The CDR3 loop reads CASSFAGQVNSPLHF. CDR3 coding DNA: TGTGCCAGCAGTTTCGCCGGACAGGTTAATTCACCCCTCCACTTT. Full variable domain (remainder filled in from reference TRBV7-9 and TRBJ1-6): DTGVSQNPRHKITKRGQNVTFRCDPISEHNRLYWYRQTLGQGPEFLTYFQNEAQLEKSRLLSDRFSAERPKGSFSTLEIQRTEQGDSAMYLCASSFAGQVNSPLHFGNGTRLTVT.

The V call is TRBV6-5, the J call TRBJ1-2; 9 nucleotides align to TRBD1. The ends lost 0 bases at V and 2 bases at J; junction bases unmatched: 4. The CDR3 extends over 16 amino acids. CDR1 MNHEY and CDR2 SVGAGI come from the germline V gene. The CDR3 DNA reads TGTGCCAGCAGTTACTCCCCCGACAGGGGGAACTATGGCTACACCTTC. It is translated as CASSYSPDRGNYGYTF.

The genes are TRBV12-3 or TRBV12-4 and TRBJ1-1, with unresolved D. CDR3 size: 15 residues. Trimming shortened V by 7 bases and J by 1 base, and 16 bases separated the two germline ends. CDR3 sequence reads: CASTLAPNWNTEAFF. The CDR3 nucleotides are TGTGCCAGCACGCTGGCCCCTAATTGGAACACTGAAGCTTTCTTT.

A few counts support this clonotype. This chain uses TRBV4-1 with TRBJ1-1; 9 bases agree with TRBD1. CDR3 length: 15 amino acids. V lost 4 bases and J lost 2; bases outside the gene matches: 5. CDR1 is MGHRA and CDR2 is YSYEKL in the germline V gene. The DNA for the CDR3 is TGCGCCAGCAGCCCCAGGGACAGGGCTAACACTGAAGCTTTCTTT. Residues: CASSPRDRANTEAFF.

J is TRBJ2-2 and V is TRBV13; 15 nucleotides match TRBD2. The CDR3 contains 17 residues. Germline-derived CDR1 and CDR2 are PRHDT and FYEKMQ (reference sequence). V shed 5 bases, J shed 6 bases, and the junction held 7 bases outside the gene matches. This CDR3 is CASSPGLAGGPAGELFF. CDR3 DNA sequence: TGTGCCAGCAGCCCAGGACTAGCGGGGGGGCCAGCCGGGGAGCTGTTTTTT.

This clonotype was counted many times. The gene calls are TRBV4-3 and TRBJ1-4; D gene unclear. Trimming pared 1 base from V and 12 bases from J, leaving 15 bases between. Germline lookup yields CDR1 LGHNA and CDR2 YSLEER. The CDR3 loop spans 14 amino acids. Written as DNA, the CDR3 is TGCGCCAGCAGCCAAGGAGAGGGTTTCGGCGAACTGTTTTTT. Translation gives CASSQGEGFGELFF.

The gene calls are TRBV19 and TRBJ1-5, with 8 bases matching TRBD1. J lost 5 bases, V lost 5 bases, and 17 bases had no gene match. This CDR3 region has 18 residues. Per germline, CDR1 LNHDA and CDR2 SQIVND (reference sequence). CDR3 in amino acids: CASSAPTGAHLEYQPQHF. DNA of the CDR3: TGTGCCAGTAGTGCGCCGACAGGGGCCCATCTCGAATATCAGCCCCAGCATTTT.

This clonotype was observed a few times. V and J are TRBV7-2 and TRBJ1-1; the D is unclear. The CDR3 contains 17 residues. Per the germline V gene, CDR1 is SGHTA and CDR2 is FQGNSA. V shed 1 base and J shed 0 bases, with 15 bases lying between them. Written as DNA, the CDR3 is TGTGCCAGCAGCTTAGTAACGGTCGAACTCATGAACACTGAAGCTTTCTTT. It encodes CASSLVTVELMNTEAFF.

Ten or more counts support this clonotype. V gene TRBV24-1 combines with J gene TRBJ2-1; 8 bases align to TRBD2. There are 16 residues in the CDR3. Germline V lookup: CDR1 KGHDR, CDR2 SFDVKD. V dropped 3 bases and J dropped 7; count of bases not matched to a gene: 10. CDR3 residues: CATSDHGSGAWNEQFF. The DNA for the CDR3 is TGTGCCACCAGTGATCACGGTAGCGGGGCGTGGAATGAGCAGTTCTTC.

This clonotype has a count of ten or more. This sequence joins TRBV3-1 and TRBJ2-2, with D possibly being TRBD2 (5 bases). Germline V CDR1 and CDR2: LGHDT, YNNKEL (reference sequence). Trimming left V 1 base short and J 6 bases short, with 12 bases between. The CDR3 runs 15 residues. CDR3 in amino acids: CASSQGLRFAGELFF. The CDR3 nucleotides are TGTGCCAGCAGCCAAGGACTAAGGTTCGCCGGGGAGCTGTTTTTT.

The chain is built from TRBV19 and TRBJ1-1, with TRBD1 matching over 7 bases. The J segment lost 3 bases and the V segment lost 6 bases, leaving 19 bases of the junction unmatched. The germline V gene encodes CDR1 LNHDA and CDR2 SQIVND (reference sequence). The CDR3 is 18 residues long. The CDR3: CASSPRTGRDLLDTEAFF. The CDR3 DNA follows: TGTGCCAGTAGCCCGCGGACAGGCAGGGACCTTTTGGACACTGAAGCTTTCTTT. The full variable domain, its missing parts supplied by reference TRBV19 and TRBJ1-1, is DGGITQSPKYLFRKEGQNVTLSCEQNLNHDAMYWYRQDPGQGLRLIYYSQIVNDFQKGDIAEGYSVSREKKESFPLTVTSAQKNPTAFYLCASSPRTGRDLLDTEAFFGQGTRLTVV.

This clonotype was seen at least ten times. This rearrangement joins TRBV20-1 to TRBJ1-1; D is unresolved. CDR3 size: 11 residues. Trimming stripped 7 bases from V and 5 bases from J, with 11 bases between. Germline V gene data show CDR1 as DFQATT and CDR2 as SNEGSKA (reference sequence). CDR3 bases: TGCAGTGAGATTTGGCAGACTGAAGCTTTCTTT. Amino acids: CSEIWQTEAFF.

This clonotype has a count of ten or more. CDR3 DNA: TGTGCCAGCACCCCTGGACGGAACACTGAAGCTTTCTTT. Residues: CASTPGRNTEAFF. The chain combines TRBV2 with TRBJ1-1; D is uncertain. Germline CDR1 and CDR2: SNHLY and FYNNEI. Trimming took 7 bases from V and 1 from J, leaving 10 bases between them. The CDR3 totals 13 residues.

On this clonotype: One junction end disagrees with the germline gene, perhaps due to a read error. The rearrangement joins TRBV10-3 to TRBJ2-3; 9 bases are shared with TRBD2. Germline values: CDR1 ENHRY, CDR2 SYGVKD. The CDR3 sequence is 13 residues long. The CDR3 region has the DNA TGTGCCATCAGTGGGGGTAGTAGCGGGGGCCCAGCCTTT. It encodes CAISGGSSGGPAF.

V and J are TRBV6-1 and TRBJ1-4; no reliable D call. Trimming stripped 2 bases from V and 7 bases from J, with 11 bases between. Germline assignment: CDR1 MNHNS and CDR2 SASEGT. This CDR3 contains 14 residues. The DNA for the CDR3 is TGTGCCAGCAGTGAACAAGGCGCGGTTGAAAAACTGTTTTTT. This sequence encodes CASSEQGAVEKLFF.

Details on this clonotype: The junction departs from the called germline gene at one end, perhaps through a read error. In DNA, the CDR3 is TGTACCAGCAGCTTGGAACCGAGGATAGGTGGCTACACCTTC. Protein sequence: CTSSLEPRIGGYTF. The rearrangement uses TRBV5-6 and TRBJ1-2; D unresolved. The CDR3 is made up of 14 amino acids. CDR1 and CDR2 (germline): SGHDT, YYEEEE.

At least ten counts were recorded for this clonotype. As DNA, the CDR3 is TGCGCCAGCTCGAACCCAGCGGGGTATCAAGAGACCCAGTACTTC. Its translation: CASSNPAGYQETQYF. J is TRBJ2-5 and V is TRBV10-2; 7 positions agree with TRBD2. This CDR3 comprises 15 residues. The germline CDR1 and CDR2 sequences are WSHSY and SAAADI. The ends lost 8 bases at V and 2 bases at J; junction bases unmatched: 11.

Ten or more counts support this clonotype. V and J are TRBV25-1 and TRBJ2-7; D gene unclear. CDR1 and CDR2 from the germline V gene are MGHDK and SYGVNS. Trimming took 4 bases from V and 5 from J, leaving 9 bases between them. The CDR3 runs to 12 residues. The CDR3 is CASSVGLNEQYF. The CDR3 DNA reads as TGTGCCAGCAGTGTGGGTCTAAACGAGCAGTACTTC.